This T cell receptor beta chain appears in the sequencing data of a study of T cell repertoires in cytomegalovirus infection. On the study more broadly: Public signatures in TCR beta pointed to CMV infection and matching HLA type.

One entry per CDR3 protein results from TCRdb running MiXCR on the reads. The table shows approximately 590,000 distinct CDR3 sequences, with under 45% occurring only once. In the case of this clonotype: Its target is unknown.

Trimming stripped 4 bases from V and 4 bases from J, with 18 bases between. The CDR3 runs to 16 residues. CDR1 and CDR2 (germline): MDHEN, SYDVKM. Study findings and constraints: HLA-C-restricted CMV-specific TCR beta clonotypes were dominant in the ex vivo response.

The V and J genes are TRBV28 and TRBJ2-3; TRBD1 might be the D (5 bases). The sequence derives from a human donor in good health (CMV status not recorded). Some clones in this sample may be carry-over from other donors' samples. The material sequenced was cultured PBMCs, taken from culture after CMV antigen stimulation. The CDR3 DNA sequence: TGTGCCAGCAGTTGGACACCCCTAACTTTAGCAGATACGCAGTATTTT. Translated, it gives CASSWTPLTLADTQYF.